This T cell receptor beta chain was recorded in a study of blood T cells in healthy people across ages. Findings and caveats of the study: It was found that TCR beta diversity correlated strongly with the percentage of naive T cells.

A second PCR of roughly 7 to 11 cycles used a sample-barcoded 5' primer and a J-beta primer mix. TCRdb used MiXCR to reprocess the 5' RACE reads, holding one entry per CDR3 protein. The data hold around 1.5 million distinct CDR3 sequences, with around 42% observed a single time. The CDR3 is made up of 17 amino acids. V was clipped by 1 base and J by 0 bases, with 13 bases between them. CDR1 SGHVS and CDR2 FQNEAQ come from the germline V gene. A note on this clonotype: Its antigen is unknown.

This clonotype originated in a woman between 18 and 30 years old in good health. Sequenced: blood. The rearrangement uses TRBV7-8 and TRBJ1-5; no clear D. CDR3 sequence reads: CASSLGVRLDSNQPQHF. CDR3 DNA: TGTGCCAGCAGCTTAGGGGTTCGGTTAGATAGCAATCAGCCCCAGCATTTT.